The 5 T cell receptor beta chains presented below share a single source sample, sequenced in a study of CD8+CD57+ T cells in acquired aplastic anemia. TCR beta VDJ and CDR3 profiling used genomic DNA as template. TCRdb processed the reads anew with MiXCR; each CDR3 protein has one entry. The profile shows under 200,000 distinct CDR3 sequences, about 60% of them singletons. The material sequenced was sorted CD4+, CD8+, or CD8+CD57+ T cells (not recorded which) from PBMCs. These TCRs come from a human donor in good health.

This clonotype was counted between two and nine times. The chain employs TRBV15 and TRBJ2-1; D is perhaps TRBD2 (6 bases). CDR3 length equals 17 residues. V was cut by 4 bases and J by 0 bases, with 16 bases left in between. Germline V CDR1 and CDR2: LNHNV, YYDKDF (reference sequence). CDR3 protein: CATSISGLRDSYNEQFF. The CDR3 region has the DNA TGTGCCACCAGCATCTCGGGTCTGCGGGACTCCTACAATGAGCAGTTCTTC.

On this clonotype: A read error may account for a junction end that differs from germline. CDR3 in DNA: TGTGCCAGCAGCCAATTGGGACCCAAGGAGGGTGATACGCATTATTTT. Translating it yields CASSQLGPKEGDTHYF. The chain employs TRBV3-1 and TRBJ2-3, with D perhaps TRBD2 (6 bases). Per the germline V gene, CDR1 is LGHDT and CDR2 is YNNKEL (reference sequence). This CDR3 has 16 residues.

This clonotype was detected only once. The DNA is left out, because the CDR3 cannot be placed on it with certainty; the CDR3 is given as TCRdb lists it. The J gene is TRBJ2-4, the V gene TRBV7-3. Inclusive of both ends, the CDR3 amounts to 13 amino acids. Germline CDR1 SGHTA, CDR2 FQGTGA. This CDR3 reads CASSFGYGSDLEF.

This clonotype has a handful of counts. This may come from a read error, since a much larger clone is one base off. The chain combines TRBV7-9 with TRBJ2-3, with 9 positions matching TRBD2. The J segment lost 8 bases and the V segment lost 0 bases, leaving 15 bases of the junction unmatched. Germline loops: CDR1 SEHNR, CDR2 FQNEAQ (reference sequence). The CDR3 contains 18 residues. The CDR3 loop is CASSLAPGLAGNSGTQYF. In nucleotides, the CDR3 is TGTGCCAGCAGCTTAGCCCCGGGACTAGCCGGTAACTCAGGTACGCAGTATTTT.

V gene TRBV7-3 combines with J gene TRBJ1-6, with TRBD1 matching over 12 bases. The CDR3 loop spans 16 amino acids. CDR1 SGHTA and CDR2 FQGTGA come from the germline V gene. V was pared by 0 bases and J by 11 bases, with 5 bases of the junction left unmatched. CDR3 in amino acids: CASSLTGTGGLTPLHF. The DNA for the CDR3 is TGTGCCAGCAGCTTAACGGGGACAGGGGGCCTTACACCCCTCCACTTT.